The clone carrying this TCR beta chain was observed a few times. The authors ran a second PCR of about 7 to 11 cycles using a sample-barcoded 5' primer and a J-beta primer mix. Tags on each cDNA molecule came from a template-switch adaptor with 12 random nucleotides. MiXCR was run by TCRdb on the 5' RACE reads, yielding one entry per CDR3 protein. The sample holds 1.5 million to 1.8 million distinct CDR3 sequences, 35% to 45% seen once. Trimming removed 0 bases at V and 4 bases at J, with 6 bases between. There are 13 residues in the CDR3. Germline V lookup: CDR1 LNHNV, CDR2 YYDKDF (reference sequence). This sample stems from a study of blood T cells in healthy people across ages.

The V call is TRBV15, the J call TRBJ1-2; D call uncertain. The clonotype comes from a young woman in good health. The source material was blood. The CDR3 DNA reads TGTGCCACCAGCAGAGATCTAGTCTATGGCTACACCTTC. Amino acid sequence: CATSRDLVYGYTF.